This T cell receptor beta chain was sequenced in a study of T cell repertoires and HLA-DP antigens. As for the study in general: In vitro CD4+ alloreactivity was against HeLa-presented HLA-DP. Study-level points and caveats: Against both alloantigens, CD137+ clonality was similar, roughly 0.42.

Assay used: immunoSEQ multiplex PCR; TCRdb lists only in-frame clones, some missing. The table has 75,000 to 90,000 clones, around nine tenths seen once. Note on this clone: Its target is unknown. The junction departs from germline at one end; a sequencing error may be responsible.

The receptor comes from a man aged 50 to 60 in good health and CMV-seronegative. The sequencing input was CD4+ T cells from PBMCs.

The CDR3 protein is CASSSTNDQYF. CDR3 nucleotides: TGTGCCAGCAGCTCAACTAACGACCAGTACTTC. The chain carries TRBV11-2 and TRBJ2-7; D is ambiguous. This CDR3 is 11 amino acids long. Germline V CDR1 and CDR2: SGHAT, FQNNGV.